The entry that follows covers one T cell receptor beta chain sequence. These data come from a study of identical twins. The CDR3 length is 19 residues. The V gene's germline CDR1 is MNHEY and CDR2 SVGEGT. V lost 3 bases and J lost 5; bases outside the gene matches: 14. TCRdb processed the 5' RACE reads anew with MiXCR; each CDR3 protein has one entry. Among some 790,000 distinct CDR3 sequences listed, around a sixth were seen once. Another study also made use of these data, one on T cells expressing NK-cell markers.

The clonotype originates from a woman younger than 30 in good health. Sequencing used PBMCs. The chain links TRBV6-2 or TRBV6-3 to TRBJ2-3, with TRBD2 matching over 13 bases. The CDR3 sequence is CASSYSRGLAGVDRDTQYF. CDR3 bases: TGTGCCAGCAGTTATTCCCGCGGACTAGCGGGAGTAGATAGAGATACGCAGTATTTT.